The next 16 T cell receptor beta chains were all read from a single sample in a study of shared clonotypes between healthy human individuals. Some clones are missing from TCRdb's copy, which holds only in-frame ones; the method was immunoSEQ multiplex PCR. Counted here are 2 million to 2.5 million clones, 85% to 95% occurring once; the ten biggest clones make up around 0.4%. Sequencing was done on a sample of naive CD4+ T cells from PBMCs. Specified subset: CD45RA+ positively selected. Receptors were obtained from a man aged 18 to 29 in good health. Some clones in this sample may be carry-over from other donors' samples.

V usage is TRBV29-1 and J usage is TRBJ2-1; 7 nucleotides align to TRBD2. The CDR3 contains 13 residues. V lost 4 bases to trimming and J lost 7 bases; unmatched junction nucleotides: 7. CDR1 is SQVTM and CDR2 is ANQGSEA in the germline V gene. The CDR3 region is CSVGSSGGNEQFF. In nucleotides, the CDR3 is TGCAGCGTTGGTTCTAGCGGTGGAAATGAGCAGTTCTTC.

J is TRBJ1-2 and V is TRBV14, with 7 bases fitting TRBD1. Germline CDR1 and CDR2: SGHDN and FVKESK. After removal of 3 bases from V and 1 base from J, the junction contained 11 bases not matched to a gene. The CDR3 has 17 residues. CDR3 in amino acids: CASSHPRGLRSNYGYTF. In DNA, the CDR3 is TGTGCCAGCAGCCACCCAAGGGGGCTACGTAGTAACTATGGCTACACCTTC.

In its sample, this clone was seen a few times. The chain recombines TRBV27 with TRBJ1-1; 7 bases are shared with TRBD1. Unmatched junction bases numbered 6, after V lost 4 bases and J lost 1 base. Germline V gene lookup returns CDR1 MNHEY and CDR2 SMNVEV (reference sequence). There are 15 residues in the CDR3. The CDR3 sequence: CASSSDRAGNTEAFF. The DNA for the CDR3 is TGTGCCAGCAGTTCCGACAGGGCCGGGAACACTGAAGCTTTCTTT.

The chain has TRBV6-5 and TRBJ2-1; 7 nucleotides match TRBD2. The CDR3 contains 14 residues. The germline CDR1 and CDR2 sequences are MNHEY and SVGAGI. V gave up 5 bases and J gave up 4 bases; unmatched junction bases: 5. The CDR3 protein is CASSPLAYYNEQFF. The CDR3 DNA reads TGTGCCAGCAGTCCACTAGCGTATTACAATGAGCAGTTCTTC.

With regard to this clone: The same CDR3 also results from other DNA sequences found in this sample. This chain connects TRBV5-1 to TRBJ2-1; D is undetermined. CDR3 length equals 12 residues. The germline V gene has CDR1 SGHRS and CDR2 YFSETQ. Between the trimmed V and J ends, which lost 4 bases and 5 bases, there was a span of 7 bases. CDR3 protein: CASSPPNNEQFF. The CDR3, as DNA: TGCGCCAGCAGCCCGCCGAACAATGAGCAGTTCTTC.

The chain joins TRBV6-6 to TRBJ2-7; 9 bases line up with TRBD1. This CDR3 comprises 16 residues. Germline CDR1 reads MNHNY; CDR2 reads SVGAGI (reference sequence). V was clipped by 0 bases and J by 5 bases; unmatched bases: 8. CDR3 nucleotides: TGTGCCAGCAGTTACTCGCGGACAGGGGTACTCAACGAGCAGTACTTC. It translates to CASSYSRTGVLNEQYF.

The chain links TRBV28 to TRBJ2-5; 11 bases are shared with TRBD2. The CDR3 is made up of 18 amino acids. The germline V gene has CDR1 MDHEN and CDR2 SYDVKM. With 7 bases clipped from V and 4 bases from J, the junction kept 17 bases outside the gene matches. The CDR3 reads CASTTEGLAVGVRETQYF. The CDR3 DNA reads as TGTGCCAGCACCACCGAGGGACTAGCGGTTGGGGTGAGAGAGACCCAGTACTTC.

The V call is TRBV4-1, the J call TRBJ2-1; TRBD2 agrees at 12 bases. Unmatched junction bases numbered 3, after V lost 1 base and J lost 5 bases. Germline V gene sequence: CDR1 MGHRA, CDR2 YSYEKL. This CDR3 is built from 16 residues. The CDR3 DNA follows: TGCGCCAGCAGCCAAGCTAGCGGGAGGGTGAACAATGAGCAGTTCTTC. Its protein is CASSQASGRVNNEQFF.

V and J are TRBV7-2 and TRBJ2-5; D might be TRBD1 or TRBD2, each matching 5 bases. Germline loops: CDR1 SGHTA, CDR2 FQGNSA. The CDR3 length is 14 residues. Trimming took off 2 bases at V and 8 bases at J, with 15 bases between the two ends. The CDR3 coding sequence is TGTGCCAGCAGCTTATCCAGGGACCAAGGAACCCAGTACTTC. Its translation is CASSLSRDQGTQYF. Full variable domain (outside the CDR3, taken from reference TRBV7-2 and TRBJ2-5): GAGVSQSPSNKVTEKGKDVELRCDPISGHTALYWYRQSLGQGLEFLIYFQGNSAPDKSGLPSDRFSAERTGGSVSTLTIQRTQQEDSAVYLCASSLSRDQGTQYFGPGTRLLVL.

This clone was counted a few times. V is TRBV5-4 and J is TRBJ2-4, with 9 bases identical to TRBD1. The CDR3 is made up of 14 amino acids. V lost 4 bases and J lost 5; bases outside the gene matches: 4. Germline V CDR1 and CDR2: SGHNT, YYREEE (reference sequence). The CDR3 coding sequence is TGTGCCAGCAGCGGGGACAGGGTGGAAAACATTCAGTACTTC. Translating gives CASSGDRVENIQYF.

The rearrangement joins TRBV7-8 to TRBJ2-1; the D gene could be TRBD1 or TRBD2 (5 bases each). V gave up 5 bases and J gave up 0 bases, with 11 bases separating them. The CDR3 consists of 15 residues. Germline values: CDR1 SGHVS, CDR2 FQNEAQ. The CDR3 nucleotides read TGTGCCAGCAGCCGGGACGAGTACTCCTACAATGAGCAGTTCTTC. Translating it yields CASSRDEYSYNEQFF.

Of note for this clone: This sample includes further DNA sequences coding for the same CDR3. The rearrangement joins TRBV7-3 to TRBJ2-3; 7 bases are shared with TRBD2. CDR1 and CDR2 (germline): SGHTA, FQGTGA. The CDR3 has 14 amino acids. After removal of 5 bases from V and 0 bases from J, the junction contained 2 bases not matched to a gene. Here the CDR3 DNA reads TGTGCCAGCAGCATGGGACTAAGCACAGATACGCAGTATTTT. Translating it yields CASSMGLSTDTQYF.

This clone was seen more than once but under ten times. The chain's CDR3 is CASSTGLAGGDEQFF. The CDR3 region has the DNA TGTGCCAGTAGTACTGGACTAGCGGGAGGGGACGAGCAGTTCTTC. The rearrangement links TRBV19 to TRBJ2-1, with 15 bases fitting TRBD2. The CDR3 is 15 amino acids. From germline, CDR1 is LNHDA and CDR2 SQIVND (reference sequence). V lost 4 bases, J lost 10 bases, and 5 bases stayed unmatched.

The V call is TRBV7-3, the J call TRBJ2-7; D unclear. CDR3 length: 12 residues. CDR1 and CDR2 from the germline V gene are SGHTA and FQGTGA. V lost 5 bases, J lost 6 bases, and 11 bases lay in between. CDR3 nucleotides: TGTGCCAGCAGCCAACGGAAGGGCGAGCAGTACTTC. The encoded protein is CASSQRKGEQYF. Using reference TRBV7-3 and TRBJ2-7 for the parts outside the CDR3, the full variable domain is GAGVSQTPSNKVTEKGKYVELRCDPISGHTALYWYRQSLGQGPEFLIYFQGTGAADDSGLPNDRFFAVRPEGSVSTLKIQRTERGDSAVYLCASSQRKGEQYFGPGTRLTVT.

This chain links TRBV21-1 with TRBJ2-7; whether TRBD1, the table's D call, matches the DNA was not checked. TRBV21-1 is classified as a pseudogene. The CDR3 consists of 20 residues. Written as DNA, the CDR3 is TGTGCCAGCAGACCAAAATTCCGGGACAGTACCCCCGGGGGCTCCTACGAGCAGTACTTC. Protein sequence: CASRPKFRDSTPGGSYEQYF.

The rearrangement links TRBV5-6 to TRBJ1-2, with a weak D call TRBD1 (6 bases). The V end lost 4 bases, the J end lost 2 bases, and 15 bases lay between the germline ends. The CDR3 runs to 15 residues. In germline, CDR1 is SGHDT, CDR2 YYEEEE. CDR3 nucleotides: TGTGCCAGCAGCCAGTTGGGGGGACAAAACTATGGCTACACCTTC. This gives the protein CASSQLGGQNYGYTF. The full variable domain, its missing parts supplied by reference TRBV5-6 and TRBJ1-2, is DAGVTQSPTHLIKTRGQQVTLRCSPKSGHDTVSWYQQALGQGPQFIFQYYEEEERQRGNFPDRFSGHQFPNYSSELNVNALLLGDSALYLCASSQLGGQNYGYTFGSGTRLTVV.